In this sample, the clone carrying this T cell receptor (beta chain) turned up once. V lost 3 bases and J lost 6, with 13 bases in between. The CDR3 loop spans 13 amino acids. Looked up from germline, CDR1 is SGHDT and CDR2 is YYEEEE. These data are taken from a study of blood T cell repertoires in COVID-19. Study at large: Sites across the United States, Italy and Spain contributed samples from acute and convalescent COVID-19. T cells, B-cell-depleted T cells, or PBMCs supplied cDNA or gDNA.

Original processing methods: Researchers report that nucleated cell counts were estimated from reference gene primer amplification. The data were produced by immunoSEQ multiplex PCR, yet TCRdb's version contains in-frame clones alone and is incomplete. V and J calls and clone size are those listed in that table; D and trimming were worked out from the DNA. The sample holds around 130,000 clones; around three quarters are singletons and the top ten take around 16%. The sample was peripheral blood. This TCR was recovered from a middle-aged man with acute or convalescent COVID-19. The chain has TRBV5-6 and TRBJ2-7; maybe TRBD2 (6 bases). The CDR3 spells CASSSLREVEQYV. Here the CDR3 DNA reads TGTGCCAGCAGCTCGCTCAGGGAGGTCGAGCAGTACGTC.